The clone carrying this T cell receptor beta chain is medium-sized by share. Its antigen is currently unknown. During its preparation, the TCRbeta library received unique molecular identifiers. TCRdb used MiXCR to reprocess the PCR reads, holding one entry per CDR3 protein. The repertoire has a few thousand distinct CDR3 sequences, around 7.8% of them found once; the top ten carry about 2%. This specimen comes from a study of T-cell reconstitution after alpha-beta-depleted transplantation in children. General observations from the study: At one year after transplant, newly produced T cells mostly accounted for T-cell counts and diversity. Reported findings indicate that, about two months after transplant, alpha-beta T cells came from several hundred expanded clones, which were derived from non-depleted graft cells.

The CDR3 has 15 amino acids. The germline CDR1 and CDR2 sequences are SEHNR and FQNEAQ (reference sequence). With 6 bases clipped from V and 6 bases from J, the junction kept 13 bases outside the gene matches. The source material was PBMCs, mostly from graft donor cells, sampled 60 days after TCRalphabeta/CD19-depleted stem cell transplant. The clonotype originates from a boy younger than two who had a stem cell transplant for SCID, so the T cells may come from the graft donor. This sequence joins TRBV7-9 and TRBJ2-7; 8 nucleotides line up with TRBD1. CDR3 sequence: CASSFGPETGGEQYF. CDR3 in DNA: TGTGCCAGCAGTTTTGGCCCCGAAACAGGGGGCGAGCAGTACTTC.